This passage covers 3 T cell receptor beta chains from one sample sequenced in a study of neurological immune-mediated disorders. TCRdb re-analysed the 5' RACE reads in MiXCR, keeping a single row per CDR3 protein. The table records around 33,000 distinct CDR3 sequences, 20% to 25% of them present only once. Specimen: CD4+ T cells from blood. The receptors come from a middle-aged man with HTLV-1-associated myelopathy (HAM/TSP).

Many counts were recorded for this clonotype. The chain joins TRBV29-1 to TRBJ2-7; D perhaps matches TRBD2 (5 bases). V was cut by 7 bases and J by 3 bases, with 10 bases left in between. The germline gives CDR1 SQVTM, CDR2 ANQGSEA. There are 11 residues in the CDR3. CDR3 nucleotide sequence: TGCAGCGCAAACCGGGACTACGAGCAGTACTTC. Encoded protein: CSANRDYEQYF.

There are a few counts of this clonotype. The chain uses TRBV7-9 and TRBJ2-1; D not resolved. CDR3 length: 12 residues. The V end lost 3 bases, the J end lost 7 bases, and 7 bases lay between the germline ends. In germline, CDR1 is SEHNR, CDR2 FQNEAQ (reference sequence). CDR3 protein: CASSFSVNEQFF. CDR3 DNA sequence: TGTGCCAGCAGCTTTTCGGTGAATGAGCAGTTCTTC. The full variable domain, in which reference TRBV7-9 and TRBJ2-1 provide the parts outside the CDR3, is DTGVSQNPRHKITKRGQNVTFRCDPISEHNRLYWYRQTLGQGPEFLTYFQNEAQLEKSRLLSDRFSAERPKGSFSTLEIQRTEQGDSAMYLCASSFSVNEQFFGPGTRLTVL.

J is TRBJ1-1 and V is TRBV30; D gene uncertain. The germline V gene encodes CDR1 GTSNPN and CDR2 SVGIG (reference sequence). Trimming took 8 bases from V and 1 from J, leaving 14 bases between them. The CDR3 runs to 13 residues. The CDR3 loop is CATRKATNTEAFF. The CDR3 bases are TGTGCCACCCGAAAGGCCACGAACACTGAAGCTTTCTTT.